Included here is one T cell receptor (beta chain) sequence, with context. Its antigen is not identified. These data originate in a study of T cell responses to AZD1222 COVID-19 vaccine. Study-wide results and caveats: Following two doses of AZD1222, Spike-specific TCR breadth and depth rose. Distributed over spike, vaccine-associated CD4 TCRs predominated at 160-218 and 743-854.

TCRdb's table, derived via immunoSEQ multiplex PCR, lists solely in-frame clones and lacks some. The sample has around 200,000 clones; more than 85% are singletons. Germline loops: CDR1 SGHAT, CDR2 FQNNGV. V gave up 2 bases and J gave up 7 bases; unmatched junction bases: 5. The CDR3 is made up of 14 amino acids. Sequenced material: peripheral blood, taken on day 0 of AZD1222 vaccination. The V call is TRBV11-2, the J call TRBJ1-2, with TRBD1 matching over 9 bases. The clonotype was recovered from an adult in good health. The CDR3: CASSLRDREIGYTF. In DNA form, the CDR3 reads TGTGCCAGCAGCTTAAGGGACAGGGAAATTGGCTACACCTTC.